Listed here are 29 T cell receptor beta chains from one sample, sequenced in a study of graft-versus-host responses after intestinal transplantation. TCRdb keeps only in-frame clones here, not all; method: immunoSEQ multiplex PCR. The sample comprises under 100,000 clones, approximately 92% of which are singletons, and about 1.1% rests with the top ten. No cognate antigen is known for these TCRs. The sequencing here drew on unstimulated CD8+ T cells sorted from spleen or lymph node cells, taken before transplant. These receptors were taken from a human donor who was the organ donor for an intestinal transplant.

A note on this clone: A read error may account for a junction end that differs from germline. The V call is TRBV7-3, the J call TRBJ1-1; D may be TRBD1 (6 bases). The length of the CDR3 is 13 residues. CDR1 SGHTA and CDR2 FQGTGA come from the germline V gene. The chain's CDR3 is CASSPTDSTGAFF. In DNA form, the CDR3 reads TGTGCCAGCAGCCCTACGGACAGCACTGGAGCTTTCTTT.

The CDR3 region has the DNA TGTGCCAGCAGTGACTTGGGGGGAGAAGAGACCCAGTACTTC. The encoded protein is CASSDLGGEETQYF. The chain recombines TRBV2 with TRBJ2-5, with a weak D call TRBD2 (6 bases). Germline values: CDR1 SNHLY, CDR2 FYNNEI. V was trimmed by 3 bases and J by 3 bases, leaving 11 bases between them. The CDR3 loop spans 14 amino acids.

V gene TRBV29-1 combines with J gene TRBJ2-2; D possibly corresponds to TRBD1 (6 bases). The CDR3 length is 13 residues. Per germline, CDR1 SQVTM and CDR2 ANQGSEA. The germline V and J ends were trimmed by 7 bases and 0 bases, with 9 bases remaining between them. The chain's CDR3 is CSADSPNTGELFF. The CDR3 nucleotides read TGCAGCGCGGACAGCCCGAACACCGGGGAGCTGTTTTTT.

The CDR3 coding sequence is TGTGCCAGTAACGCGGGATGGACAGATACGCAGTATTTT. Residues: CASNAGWTDTQYF. The chain has TRBV19 and TRBJ2-3; maybe TRBD2 (6 bases). In germline, CDR1 is LNHDA, CDR2 SQIVND (reference sequence). The V and J ends lost 7 bases and 3 bases respectively, with 11 bases between them. The CDR3 is made up of 13 amino acids.

In this sample, this clone turned up once. The rearrangement joins TRBV5-1 to TRBJ2-5, with D possibly TRBD1 on 6 matching bases. This CDR3 comprises 13 residues. CDR1 is SGHRS, CDR2 YFSETQ, per germline. Trimming cost V 2 bases and J 5 bases, with 10 bases left between them. The CDR3 nucleotides are TGCGCCAGCAGCTTCAGGGGTATGGAGACCCAGTACTTC. Encoded protein: CASSFRGMETQYF.

On this clone: At one end the junction does not follow the germline gene, possibly because of a read error. The rearrangement joins TRBV6-5 to TRBJ1-2, with D possibly being TRBD1 (6 bases). This CDR3 has 13 residues. Germline values: CDR1 MNHEY, CDR2 SVGAGI. The CDR3 region is CASSLYRQDPPHF. CDR3 nucleotides: TGTGCCAGCAGTTTATATCGACAGGACCCGCCGCACTTC.

The CDR3 nucleotides are TGTGCCAGCAGCGTACTCTCTAGCGGGGGTAGGAATGAGCAGTTCTTC. It encodes CASSVLSSGGRNEQFF. V and J are TRBV9 and TRBJ2-1; 10 bases align to TRBD2. Germline lookup yields CDR1 SGDLS and CDR2 YYNGEE. This CDR3 has 16 amino acids. With 1 base clipped from V and 7 bases from J, the junction kept 8 bases outside the gene matches.

The chain uses TRBV7-2 and TRBJ2-7; 11 bases line up with TRBD2. Germline CDR1 is SGHTA and CDR2 is FQGNSA. The CDR3 runs to 15 residues. V lost 3 bases to trimming and J lost 7 bases; unmatched junction nucleotides: 8. The CDR3, as DNA: TGTGCCAGCAGCTTGGTAGCGGGGGGGTATGAAGAGCAGTACTTC. This codes for CASSLVAGGYEEQYF.

This chain connects TRBV7-6 to TRBJ2-2; D not resolved. V was shortened by 5 bases and J by 1 base, with 8 bases between the two germline ends. Germline V gives CDR1 SGHVS, CDR2 FNYEAQ. The CDR3 has 14 residues. The CDR3 loop reads CASSTRQNTGELFF. CDR3 nucleotide sequence: TGTGCCAGCAGCACCCGACAGAACACCGGGGAGCTGTTTTTT.

The chain combines TRBV19 with TRBJ1-2, with D maybe TRBD1 (6 bases). V was pared by 6 bases and J by 8 bases, with 16 bases between. CDR3 length equals 13 residues. Germline CDR1 reads LNHDA; CDR2 reads SQIVND (reference sequence). This chain's CDR3 is CASRWGGSGGYTF. The CDR3 DNA sequence: TGTGCCAGTAGATGGGGGGGCTCTGGCGGCTACACCTTC.

The rearrangement joins TRBV19 to TRBJ2-1; 9 positions match TRBD2. Per germline, CDR1 LNHDA and CDR2 SQIVND (reference sequence). Trimming took 3 bases from V and 5 from J; bases not matched to a gene: 8. The CDR3 runs to 16 residues. In nucleotides, the CDR3 is TGTGCCAGTAGTATGGTTGGCGGGAGGGCAAACAATGAGCAGTTCTTC. Residues: CASSMVGGRANNEQFF.

The chain employs TRBV6-5 and TRBJ2-7; tentatively, D is TRBD2 (5 bases). CDR3 length equals 10 residues. With 9 bases removed from V and 3 bases from J, the gap between germline ends came to 6 bases. The V gene's germline CDR1 is MNHEY and CDR2 SVGAGI. The CDR3 coding sequence is TGTGCCAGTCGGGACTACGAGCAGTACTTC. Its protein product is CASRDYEQYF.

V and J are TRBV11-2 and TRBJ2-1; TRBD2 is a possible D gene (5 bases). V was shortened by 5 bases and J by 2 bases, with 13 bases between the two germline ends. The CDR3 contains 15 residues. Germline-derived CDR1 and CDR2 are SGHAT and FQNNGV. The CDR3 reads CASSQDSGAYNEQFF. In DNA, the CDR3 is TGTGCCAGCAGCCAGGACTCCGGGGCCTACAATGAGCAGTTCTTC. Using reference TRBV11-2 and TRBJ2-1 for the parts outside the CDR3, the full variable domain is EAGVAQSPRYKIIEKRQSVAFWCNPISGHATLYWYQQILGQGPKLLIQFQNNGVVDDSQLPKDRFSAERLKGVDSTLKIQPAKLEDSAVYLCASSQDSGAYNEQFFGPGTRLTVL.

This chain links TRBV5-6 with TRBJ2-1, with D perhaps matching TRBD1 (5 bases). The germline V gene has CDR1 SGHDT and CDR2 YYEEEE. V lost 7 bases to trimming and J lost 6 bases, with 17 bases between them. The CDR3 is 14 amino acids. This CDR3 reads CASWGPPPANEQFF. The CDR3 DNA sequence: TGTGCCAGCTGGGGCCCTCCCCCAGCCAATGAGCAGTTCTTC. Full variable domain (outside the CDR3, taken from reference TRBV5-6 and TRBJ2-1): DAGVTQSPTHLIKTRGQQVTLRCSPKSGHDTVSWYQQALGQGPQFIFQYYEEEERQRGNFPDRFSGHQFPNYSSELNVNALLLGDSALYLCASWGPPPANEQFFGPGTRLTVL.

J is TRBJ2-1 and V is TRBV11-2, with a tentative D call TRBD2 (5 bases). This CDR3 has 15 residues. The V end lost 1 base, the J end lost 10 bases, and 17 bases lay between the germline ends. Germline V gene lookup returns CDR1 SGHAT and CDR2 FQNNGV. CDR3 DNA sequence: TGTGCCAGCAGCTTAGTGGCCCGGGGAAAGGAGGAGCAGTTCTTC. Translated: CASSLVARGKEEQFF.

The chain employs TRBV9 and TRBJ2-7; 8 bases align to TRBD1. CDR1 and CDR2 from the germline V gene are SGDLS and YYNGEE. Unmatched junction bases numbered 7, after V lost 5 bases and J lost 0 bases. This CDR3 region has 15 residues. The CDR3 protein is CASRMTGVHSYEQYF. The CDR3 nucleotides are TGTGCCAGCAGAATGACAGGGGTCCACTCCTACGAGCAGTACTTC.

V gene TRBV25-1 combines with J gene TRBJ1-4; D unresolved. CDR1 and CDR2 (germline): MGHDK, SYGVNS. Deletions cut 1 base from V and 3 bases from J, with 9 bases between. The CDR3 covers 15 residues. This chain's CDR3 is CASSELGQANEKLFF. The CDR3, as DNA: TGTGCCAGCAGTGAATTGGGCCAGGCTAATGAAAAACTGTTTTTT.

This chain joins TRBV4-1 and TRBJ2-7; 7 nucleotides match TRBD2. Germline V gene sequence: CDR1 MGHRA, CDR2 YSYEKL. There are 14 residues in the CDR3. Trimming cost V 1 base and J 2 bases; bases outside gene matches: 2. In DNA, the CDR3 is TGCGCCAGCAGCCAAGCCGGACTAGCCTACGAGCAGTACTTC. This encodes CASSQAGLAYEQYF.

The rearrangement joins TRBV28 to TRBJ2-1; weak D call: TRBD1 (6 bases). Germline V lookup: CDR1 MDHEN, CDR2 SYDVKM. There are 15 residues in the CDR3. V lost 6 bases and J lost 2, with 14 bases in between. CDR3 amino acids: CASSPRDIAYNEQFF. CDR3 nucleotide sequence: TGTGCCAGCAGCCCACGGGACATAGCCTACAATGAGCAGTTCTTC.

J is TRBJ2-3 and V is TRBV6-5; D call uncertain. This CDR3 has 16 amino acids. CDR1 and CDR2 (germline): MNHEY, SVGAGI. Trimming took off 0 bases at V and 2 bases at J, with 12 bases between the two ends. Here the CDR3 reads CASSYSRSWSTDTQYF. The CDR3 nucleotides are TGTGCCAGCAGTTACTCACGGTCGTGGTCCACAGATACGCAGTATTTT.

V is TRBV28 and J is TRBJ2-7; a weak D match, TRBD1 (5 bases). Per the germline V gene, CDR1 is MDHEN and CDR2 is SYDVKM. The CDR3 runs to 13 residues. V shed 6 bases and J shed 1 base, with 10 bases lying between them. The CDR3 DNA is TGTGCCAGCAGCTCGACAGAATCCTACGAGCAGTACTTC. Its translation: CASSSTESYEQYF.

The chain employs TRBV28 and TRBJ2-4, with D perhaps matching TRBD2 (5 bases). From germline, CDR1 is MDHEN and CDR2 SYDVKM. The CDR3 is made up of 16 amino acids. Trimming removed 7 bases at V and 0 bases at J, with 16 bases between. The CDR3 DNA is TGTGCCAGCATTGGGGTCACCGGGATAGCCAAAAACATTCAGTACTTC. Amino acid sequence: CASIGVTGIAKNIQYF.

The V and J genes are TRBV18 and TRBJ1-1; the match to TRBD1 covers 8 bases. The V gene end was trimmed by 6 bases and the J gene end by 4 bases; junction bases not matched to a gene: 7. The germline CDR1 and CDR2 sequences are KGHSH and LQKENI. The CDR3 is 14 residues long. The CDR3 region has the DNA TGTGCCAGCTCCGGGACAGGCTGGAGCACTGAAGCTTTCTTT. Residues: CASSGTGWSTEAFF. Together with reference TRBV18 and TRBJ1-1, the CDR3 gives the full variable domain: NAGVMQNPRHLVRRRGQEARLRCSPMKGHSHVYWYRQLPEEGLKFMVYLQKENIIDESGMPKERFSAEFPKEGPSILRIQQVVRGDSAAYFCASSGTGWSTEAFFGQGTRLTVV.

This chain joins TRBV4-2 and TRBJ1-5; the match to TRBD1 covers 12 bases. Germline CDR1 and CDR2: LGHNA and YNFKEQ. CDR3 length equals 16 residues. The trim removed 3 bases at V and 4 bases at J, leaving 4 bases unmatched. The CDR3 DNA reads TGTGCCAGCAGCCAGGGACAGGGGGCGATAAATCAGCCCCAGCATTTT. As protein: CASSQGQGAINQPQHF.

The chain carries TRBV2 and TRBJ1-2; D is possibly TRBD1 (5 bases). V was trimmed by 8 bases and J by 2 bases, leaving 9 bases between them. The CDR3 totals 12 residues. Germline CDR1 and CDR2: SNHLY and FYNNEI. The CDR3 DNA follows: TGTGCCAGCGAGACAGCAAACTATGGCTACACCTTC. Protein sequence: CASETANYGYTF.

The V gene is TRBV4-1, the J gene TRBJ1-5; a possible D gene is TRBD1 (6 bases). This CDR3 is 16 amino acids long. V was pared by 3 bases and J by 4 bases, with 16 bases between. Per the germline V gene, CDR1 is MGHRA and CDR2 is YSYEKL. The CDR3 reads CASSQGHGLKNQPQHF. The CDR3 coding sequence is TGCGCCAGCAGCCAGGGACACGGACTGAAGAATCAGCCCCAGCATTTT.

This chain joins TRBV18 and TRBJ2-7; D possibly corresponds to TRBD2 (6 bases). The germline CDR1 and CDR2 sequences are KGHSH and LQKENI. The CDR3 covers 14 residues. V was pared by 6 bases and J by 5 bases, with 17 bases between. The CDR3 DNA reads TGTGCCAGCTCCCTCGGGGGTGGCAACCACGAGCAGTACTTC. Residues: CASSLGGGNHEQYF.

This chain connects TRBV4-1 to TRBJ1-2, with no clear D. Trimming removed 0 bases from V and 3 bases from J, with 14 bases in between. This CDR3 has 16 residues. Germline CDR1 and CDR2: MGHRA and YSYEKL. CDR3 in DNA: TGCGCCAGCAGCCAAGAGCCGGGTTTAACCTACTATGGCTACACCTTC. Translating gives CASSQEPGLTYYGYTF.

A few counts support this clone. V gene TRBV4-3 combines with J gene TRBJ2-7, with TRBD1 matching 11 bases. The CDR3 extends over 17 amino acids. The trim removed 2 bases at V and 5 bases at J, leaving 11 bases unmatched. Germline lookup yields CDR1 LGHNA and CDR2 YSLEER. The CDR3 here is CASSQYIPGTGGHEQYF. The CDR3 DNA follows: TGCGCCAGCAGCCAATATATTCCCGGGACAGGGGGACACGAGCAGTACTTC.